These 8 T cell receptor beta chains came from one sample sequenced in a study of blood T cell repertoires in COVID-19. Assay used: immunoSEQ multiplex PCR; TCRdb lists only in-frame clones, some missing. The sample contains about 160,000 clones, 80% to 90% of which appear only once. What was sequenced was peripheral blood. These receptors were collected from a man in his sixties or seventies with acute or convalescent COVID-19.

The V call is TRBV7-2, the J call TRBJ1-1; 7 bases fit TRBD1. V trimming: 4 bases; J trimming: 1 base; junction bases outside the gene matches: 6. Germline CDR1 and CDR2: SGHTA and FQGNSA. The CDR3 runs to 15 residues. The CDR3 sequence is CASSSYGTANTEAFF. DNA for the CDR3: TGTGCCAGCAGCTCCTACGGGACAGCGAACACTGAAGCTTTCTTT.

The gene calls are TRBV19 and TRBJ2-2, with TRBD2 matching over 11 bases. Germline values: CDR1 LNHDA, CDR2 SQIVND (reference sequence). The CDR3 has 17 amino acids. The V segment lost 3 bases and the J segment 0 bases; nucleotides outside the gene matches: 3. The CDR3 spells CASSMKTSGTNTGELFF. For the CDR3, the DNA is TGTGCCAGTAGTATGAAGACTAGCGGGACGAACACCGGGGAGCTGTTTTTT. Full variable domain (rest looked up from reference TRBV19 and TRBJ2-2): DGGITQSPKYLFRKEGQNVTLSCEQNLNHDAMYWYRQDPGQGLRLIYYSQIVNDFQKGDIAEGYSVSREKKESFPLTVTSAQKNPTAFYLCASSMKTSGTNTGELFFGEGSRLTVL.

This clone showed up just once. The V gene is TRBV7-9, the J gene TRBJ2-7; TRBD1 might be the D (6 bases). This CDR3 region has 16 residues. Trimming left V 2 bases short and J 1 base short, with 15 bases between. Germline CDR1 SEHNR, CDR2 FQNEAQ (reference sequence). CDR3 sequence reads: CASSLFGVRGSYEQYF. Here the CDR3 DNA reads TGTGCCAGCAGCTTATTCGGTGTCAGGGGATCCTACGAGCAGTACTTC. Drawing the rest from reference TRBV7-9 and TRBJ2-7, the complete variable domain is DTGVSQNPRHKITKRGQNVTFRCDPISEHNRLYWYRQTLGQGPEFLTYFQNEAQLEKSRLLSDRFSAERPKGSFSTLEIQRTEQGDSAMYLCASSLFGVRGSYEQYFGPGTRLTVT.

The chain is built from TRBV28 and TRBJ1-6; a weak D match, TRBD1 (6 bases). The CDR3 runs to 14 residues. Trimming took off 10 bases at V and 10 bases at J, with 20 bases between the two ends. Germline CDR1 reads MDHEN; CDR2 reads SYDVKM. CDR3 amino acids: CAIGGGGRRSPLHF. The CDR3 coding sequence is TGTGCCATCGGAGGGGGGGGAAGACGATCACCCCTCCACTTT.

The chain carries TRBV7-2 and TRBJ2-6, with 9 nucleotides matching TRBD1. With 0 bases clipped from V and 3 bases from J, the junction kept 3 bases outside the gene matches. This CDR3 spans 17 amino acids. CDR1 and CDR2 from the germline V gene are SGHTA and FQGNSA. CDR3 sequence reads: CASSLAGTGLGANVLTF. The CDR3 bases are TGTGCCAGCAGCTTAGCTGGGACAGGGCTTGGGGCCAACGTCCTGACTTTC.

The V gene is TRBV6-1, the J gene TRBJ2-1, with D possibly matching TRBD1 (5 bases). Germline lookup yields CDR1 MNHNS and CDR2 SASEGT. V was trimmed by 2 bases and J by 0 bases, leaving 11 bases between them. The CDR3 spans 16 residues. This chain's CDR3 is CASSEYRQSSYNEQFF. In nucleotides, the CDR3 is TGTGCCAGCAGTGAATATCGACAGAGCTCCTACAATGAGCAGTTCTTC.

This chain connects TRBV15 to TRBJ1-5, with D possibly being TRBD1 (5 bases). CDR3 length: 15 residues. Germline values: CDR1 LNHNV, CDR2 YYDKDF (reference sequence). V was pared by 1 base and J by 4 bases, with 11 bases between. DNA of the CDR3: TGTGCCACCAGCAGAGCTGACAGAAGGAATCAGCCCCAGCATTTT. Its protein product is CATSRADRRNQPQHF.

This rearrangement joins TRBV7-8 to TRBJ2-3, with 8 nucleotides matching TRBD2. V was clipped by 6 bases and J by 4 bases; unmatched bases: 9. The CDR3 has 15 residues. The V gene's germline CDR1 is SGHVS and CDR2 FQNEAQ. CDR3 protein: CASRQAGTRADTQYF. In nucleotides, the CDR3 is TGTGCCAGCAGACAGGCCGGGACTAGGGCAGATACGCAGTATTTT.